The 26 T cell receptor beta chains reported below all come from one sample, sequenced in a study of OX40 agonist ivuxolimab in advanced cancers. Clones were sequenced by immunoSEQ multiplex PCR, and TCRdb holds only the in-frame ones, with some missing. The sample yields approximately 99,000 clones, about 91% seen once. The sample here was CD4+ or CD8+ T cells sorted from blood, taken in a trial of the OX40 agonist ivuxolimab. The source is an adult with an advanced solid tumor such as melanoma, head and neck, liver or kidney cancer.

The rearrangement uses TRBV11-2 and TRBJ2-7, with 7 bases lining up with TRBD2. CDR3 length: 15 amino acids. V dropped 3 bases and J dropped 0; count of bases not matched to a gene: 5. Germline assignment: CDR1 SGHAT and CDR2 FQNNGV. CDR3 DNA sequence: TGTGCCAGCAGCTTGGGAGGGCCCTCCTCCTACGAGCAGTACTTC. Encoded protein: CASSLGGPSSYEQYF.

The rearrangement joins TRBV7-6 to TRBJ1-2, with D perhaps TRBD1 (5 bases). This CDR3 has 14 residues. Germline V lookup: CDR1 SGHVS, CDR2 FNYEAQ. Trimming cost V 5 bases and J 7 bases, with 17 bases left between them. This CDR3 reads CASSPQGDKGGYTF. The CDR3 DNA follows: TGTGCCAGCAGCCCGCAGGGCGACAAAGGTGGCTACACCTTC.

This chain links TRBV2 with TRBJ2-5, with 9 positions matching TRBD2. The germline V gene encodes CDR1 SNHLY and CDR2 FYNNEI. There are 15 residues in the CDR3. V lost 6 bases and J lost 3; bases outside the gene matches: 8. CDR3 bases: TGTGCCAGCAGAGAAAGTAGCGGGGGTAAAGAGACCCAGTACTTC. Its protein is CASRESSGGKETQYF.

This clone was seen once. The CDR3 loop is CASSLGSGGGSDTQYF. CDR3 nucleotides: TGTGCCAGCAGCTTAGGGAGCGGGGGGGGATCAGATACGCAGTATTTT. The V and J genes are TRBV11-3 and TRBJ2-3; TRBD2 matches at 10 bases. V lost 1 base, J lost 4 bases, and 5 bases stayed unmatched. Per germline, CDR1 SGHNT and CDR2 YENEEA. The CDR3 is made up of 16 amino acids.

The CDR3 DNA reads as TGTGCCAGCGCGGGACGAGGCGCAACAGATACGCAGTATTTT. This encodes CASAGRGATDTQYF. The V call is TRBV10-3, the J call TRBJ2-3; possible D gene TRBD2, 6 bases. CDR1 and CDR2 (germline): ENHRY, SYGVKD. CDR3 size: 14 residues. The V gene lost 10 bases and the J gene lost 3 bases, with 17 bases spanning the gap.

The chain joins TRBV6-1 to TRBJ1-2; possible D gene TRBD1, 6 bases. V lost 7 bases, J lost 5 bases, and 14 bases lay in between. Germline CDR1 is MNHNS and CDR2 is SASEGT. The CDR3 sequence is 13 residues long. The CDR3 nucleotides are TGTGCCAGCACAGTCACTCAGGGGTATGGCTACACCTTC. It is translated as CASTVTQGYGYTF.

J is TRBJ1-2 and V is TRBV25-1; 9 positions match TRBD1. After removal of 6 bases from V and 1 base from J, the junction contained 9 bases not matched to a gene. The CDR3 totals 16 residues. The germline V gene encodes CDR1 MGHDK and CDR2 SYGVNS. Written as DNA, the CDR3 is TGTGCCAGCAGCGAGGGACAGGGAGACGATAACTATGGCTACACCTTC. The encoded protein is CASSEGQGDDNYGYTF.

There are a few counts of this clone. This chain uses TRBV6-1 with TRBJ1-2, with D tentatively TRBD1 (6 bases). V gave up 6 bases and J gave up 4 bases, with 9 bases separating them. CDR1 and CDR2 from the germline V gene are MNHNS and SASEGT. The CDR3 is 12 residues long. CDR3 in DNA: TGTGCCAGCAGCGCACAGGGCTATGGCTACACCTTC. It encodes CASSAQGYGYTF.

Comments on this clone: The same CDR3 arises from other DNA sequences in this sample as well. This chain uses TRBV7-6 with TRBJ2-2, with 8 bases that match TRBD2. Germline CDR1 is SGHVS and CDR2 is FNYEAQ. The length of the CDR3 is 15 residues. J gave up 3 bases and V 5 bases, and 5 bases lay outside the gene matches. CDR3 amino acids: CASSPAGGDTGELFF. The CDR3 DNA follows: TGTGCCAGCAGCCCCGCGGGAGGCGACACCGGGGAGCTGTTTTTT. Full variable domain (outside the CDR3, taken from reference TRBV7-6 and TRBJ2-2): GAGVSQSPRYKVTKRGQDVALRCDPISGHVSLYWYRQALGQGPEFLTYFNYEAQQDKSGLPNDRFSAERPEGSISTLTIQRTEQRDSAMYRCASSPAGGDTGELFFGEGSRLTVL.

The chain's CDR3 is CATSRDPTGPYSGNTIYF. The CDR3 DNA follows: TGTGCCACCAGCAGAGATCCGACAGGGCCCTACTCTGGAAACACCATATATTTT. The chain joins TRBV15 to TRBJ1-3, with 7 positions matching TRBD1. V trimming: 0 bases; J trimming: 0 bases; junction bases outside the gene matches: 8. The CDR3 consists of 18 residues. CDR1 is LNHNV and CDR2 is YYDKDF in the germline V gene (reference sequence).

The chain combines TRBV2 with TRBJ2-1, with D perhaps given as TRBD1 or TRBD2 (5 bases each). Germline CDR1 is SNHLY and CDR2 is FYNNEI. This CDR3 region has 15 residues. The ends were cut back, 1 base at V and 8 bases at J, with 15 bases in the middle. As DNA, the CDR3 is TGTGCCAGCAGTGAAGTTGGGACCATGCGGGATGAGCAGTTCTTC. This codes for CASSEVGTMRDEQFF.

This clone was observed a single time. The chain carries TRBV18 and TRBJ1-2, with D perhaps matching TRBD1 (5 bases). The germline V gene encodes CDR1 KGHSH and CDR2 LQKENI. This CDR3 contains 15 residues. The V end was cut by 3 bases, the J end by 4 bases, with 15 bases between. In DNA, the CDR3 is TGTGCCAGCTCACCTTCGGACCAGGGCCTCTATGGCTACACCTTC. It translates to CASSPSDQGLYGYTF.

The rearrangement joins TRBV18 to TRBJ1-5, with D possibly being TRBD1 (5 bases). V was cut by 3 bases and J by 4 bases, with 13 bases left in between. Germline V CDR1 and CDR2: KGHSH, LQKENI. The CDR3 contains 15 residues. This chain's CDR3 is CASSPPGRPNQPQHF. CDR3 coding DNA: TGTGCCAGCTCACCGCCGGGACGGCCGAATCAGCCCCAGCATTTT.

The CDR3 is CASSLGALPNTEAFF. The CDR3 nucleotides are TGTGCCAGCAGCTTAGGCGCTCTCCCCAACACTGAAGCTTTCTTT. The J gene is TRBJ1-1, the V gene TRBV11-3; D remains ambiguous. Germline CDR1 is SGHNT and CDR2 is YENEEA. The CDR3 contains 15 residues. Trimming took 1 base from V and 2 from J, leaving 11 bases between them.

This clone appeared a single time. The chain uses TRBV7-8 and TRBJ2-3; 7 bases agree with TRBD2. V gave up 4 bases and J gave up 4 bases; unmatched junction bases: 2. The CDR3 length is 13 residues. Germline V lookup: CDR1 SGHVS, CDR2 FQNEAQ. The CDR3 DNA reads as TGTGCCAGCAGCTGGGGGGGGGCAGATACGCAGTATTTT. Amino acid sequence: CASSWGGADTQYF.

The V call is TRBV5-1, the J call TRBJ2-1; 8 bases are a match to TRBD2. Per germline, CDR1 SGHRS and CDR2 YFSETQ. The CDR3 consists of 17 residues. J gave up 2 bases and V 0 bases, and 7 bases lay outside the gene matches. CDR3 sequence: CASSLGTSPAPYNEQFF. CDR3 sequence (DNA): TGCGCCAGCAGCTTGGGGACTAGCCCGGCACCCTACAATGAGCAGTTCTTC. The full variable domain, completed using reference TRBV5-1 and TRBJ2-1, is KAGVTQTPRYLIKTRGQQVTLSCSPISGHRSVSWYQQTPGQGLQFLFEYFSETQRNKGNFPGRFSGRQFSNSRSEMNVSTLELGDSALYLCASSLGTSPAPYNEQFFGPGTRLTVL.

This chain connects TRBV19 to TRBJ2-1, with 12 bases matching TRBD2. This CDR3 is 13 amino acids long. Trimming cost V 9 bases and J 5 bases; bases outside gene matches: 2. Germline CDR1 LNHDA, CDR2 SQIVND (reference sequence). In DNA form, the CDR3 reads TGTGCCAGCCGACTAGCGGGAGACAATGAGCAGTTCTTC. This sequence encodes CASRLAGDNEQFF.

This chain links TRBV19 with TRBJ2-5, with D possibly TRBD2 on 7 matching bases. CDR1 is LNHDA and CDR2 is SQIVND in the germline V gene (reference sequence). The CDR3 is made up of 13 amino acids. V shed 6 bases and J shed 4 bases, with 12 bases lying between them. The DNA for the CDR3 is TGTGCCAGTAGGCCCGGGGGGCGAGAGACCCAGTACTTC. It specifies CASRPGGRETQYF.

CDR3 nucleotide sequence: TGTGCCAGCAGCTTGGGTGGAGACAGGGCTTTCGTTTCCTACGAGCAGTACTTC. Translated: CASSLGGDRAFVSYEQYF. The V gene is TRBV5-6, the J gene TRBJ2-7; TRBD1 agrees at 7 bases. The CDR3 is 18 amino acids. From germline, CDR1 is SGHDT and CDR2 YYEEEE. Germline trimming cut 0 bases from V and 1 base from J; bases unmatched to any gene: 13.

This clone has just one count. The rearrangement uses TRBV5-6 and TRBJ2-3, with D possibly matching TRBD2 (7 bases). The V end was cut by 6 bases, the J end by 5 bases, with 16 bases between. The germline gives CDR1 SGHDT, CDR2 YYEEEE. This CDR3 has 14 amino acids. The CDR3 protein is CASTEGGFGDTQYF. The CDR3 DNA reads as TGTGCCAGCACGGAGGGGGGGTTCGGAGATACGCAGTATTTT.

V gene TRBV5-4 combines with J gene TRBJ2-5; 12 positions agree with TRBD2. The length of the CDR3 is 17 residues. The germline gives CDR1 SGHNT, CDR2 YYREEE (reference sequence). After removal of 2 bases from V and 5 bases from J, the junction contained 10 bases not matched to a gene. CDR3 coding DNA: TGTGCCAGCAGCTTAGGGCCTAGCGGGGGGGCCGGCGAGACCCAGTACTTC. Protein product: CASSLGPSGGAGETQYF. Complete variable domain (other parts from reference TRBV5-4 and TRBJ2-5): ETGVTQSPTHLIKTRGQQVTLRCSSQSGHNTVSWYQQALGQGPQFIFQYYREEENGRGNFPPRFSGLQFPNYSSELNVNALELDDSALYLCASSLGPSGGAGETQYFGPGTRLLVL.

The V and J genes are TRBV27 and TRBJ1-6; D is uncertain. This CDR3 has 14 amino acids. The V end lost 3 bases, the J end lost 7 bases, and 10 bases lay between the germline ends. Germline values: CDR1 MNHEY, CDR2 SMNVEV (reference sequence). The CDR3 loop is CASSLIGQNSPLHF. The CDR3 DNA follows: TGTGCCAGCAGTTTGATCGGTCAAAATTCACCCCTCCACTTT.

The V gene is TRBV6-1, the J gene TRBJ2-5; D is possibly TRBD2 (7 bases). The V gene's germline CDR1 is MNHNS and CDR2 SASEGT. V lost 4 bases, J lost 2 bases, and 11 bases lay in between. The CDR3 covers 14 residues. CDR3 in DNA: TGTGCCAGCAGTGTACAGGGAGGGCAAGAGACCCAGTACTTC. Its translation is CASSVQGGQETQYF.

The V gene is TRBV29-1, the J gene TRBJ2-5; D ambiguous. Trimming shortened V by 3 bases and J by 1 base, and 9 bases separated the two germline ends. Germline CDR1 reads SQVTM; CDR2 reads ANQGSEA. There are 13 residues in the CDR3. The CDR3: CSVEASSQETQYF. The CDR3 bases are TGCAGCGTTGAGGCTAGTTCCCAAGAGACCCAGTACTTC.

The gene calls are TRBV9 and TRBJ2-5; a weak D match, TRBD2 (6 bases). Trimming shortened V by 3 bases and J by 5 bases, and 14 bases separated the two germline ends. The germline V gene has CDR1 SGDLS and CDR2 YYNGEE. The CDR3 is 14 residues long. The CDR3 region has the DNA TGTGCCAGCAGCGCGGGACTCCGGGGGGAGACCCAGTACTTC. It is translated as CASSAGLRGETQYF. The full variable domain, rest sourced from reference TRBV9 and TRBJ2-5, is DSGVTQTPKHLITATGQRVTLRCSPRSGDLSVYWYQQSLDQGLQFLIQYYNGEERAKGNILERFSAQQFPDLHSELNLSSLELGDSALYFCASSAGLRGETQYFGPGTRLLVL.

This clone was found once. The CDR3 spells CAISRTGVAFF. The CDR3 bases are TGTGCCATCAGTCGCACGGGGGTAGCTTTCTTT. The genes are TRBV10-3 and TRBJ1-1; tentative D call: TRBD1 (5 bases). Trimming removed 5 bases from V and 10 bases from J, with 11 bases in between. There are 11 residues in the CDR3. Germline V CDR1 and CDR2: ENHRY, SYGVKD.